This T cell receptor beta chain emerged from a study of quantifying T cell responses using KT2 cells. As for the study in general: RNA was reverse transcribed with TCR alpha and beta constant-region primers.

V lost 5 bases and J 2 bases, leaving 6 bases between the germline ends. The CDR3 covers 13 residues. Germline V gene sequence: CDR1 SEHNR, CDR2 FQNEAQ (reference sequence). Known numbers of the T cell clone KT2 were added to PBMC. This clonotype has just a few counts. Its cognate antigen is unknown. A single-stranded UMI oligo with SP2 sequence was ligated to cDNA 3' ends. The first PCR ran three to four cycles with an equimolar RC1.1 and RC1.2 beta primer mix. Starting with the second PCR, alpha and beta TCR chains went through separate processing. TCRdb reanalysed the UMI-ligation and nested PCR reads using MiXCR and keeps one entry per CDR3 protein. The table includes tens of thousands of distinct CDR3 sequences, more than 7% detected once. General observations from the study: KT2 sequence counts showed saturation when very many KT2 cells were spiked in.

Material: PBMCs spiked with cells of the T cell clone KT2. The rearrangement joins TRBV7-9 to TRBJ2-2; the D is unclear. The TCR comes from a human donor. The CDR3 protein is CASSHPNTGELFF. The CDR3 coding sequence is TGTGCCAGCAGCCATCCAAACACCGGGGAGCTGTTTTTT.